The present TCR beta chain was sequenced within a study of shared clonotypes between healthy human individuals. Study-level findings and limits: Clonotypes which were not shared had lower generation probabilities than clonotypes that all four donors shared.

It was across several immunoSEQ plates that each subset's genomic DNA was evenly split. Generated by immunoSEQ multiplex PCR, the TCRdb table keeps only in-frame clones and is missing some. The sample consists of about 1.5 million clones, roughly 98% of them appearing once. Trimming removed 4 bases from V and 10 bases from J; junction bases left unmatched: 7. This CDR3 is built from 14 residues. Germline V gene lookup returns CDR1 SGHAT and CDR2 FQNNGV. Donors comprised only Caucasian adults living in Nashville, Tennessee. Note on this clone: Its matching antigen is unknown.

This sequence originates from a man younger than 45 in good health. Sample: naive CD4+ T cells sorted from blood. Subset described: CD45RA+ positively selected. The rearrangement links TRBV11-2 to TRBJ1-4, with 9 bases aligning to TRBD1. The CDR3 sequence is CASSSGQGRGKLFF. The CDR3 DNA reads TGTGCCAGCAGCTCCGGACAGGGGCGAGGAAAACTGTTTTTT.